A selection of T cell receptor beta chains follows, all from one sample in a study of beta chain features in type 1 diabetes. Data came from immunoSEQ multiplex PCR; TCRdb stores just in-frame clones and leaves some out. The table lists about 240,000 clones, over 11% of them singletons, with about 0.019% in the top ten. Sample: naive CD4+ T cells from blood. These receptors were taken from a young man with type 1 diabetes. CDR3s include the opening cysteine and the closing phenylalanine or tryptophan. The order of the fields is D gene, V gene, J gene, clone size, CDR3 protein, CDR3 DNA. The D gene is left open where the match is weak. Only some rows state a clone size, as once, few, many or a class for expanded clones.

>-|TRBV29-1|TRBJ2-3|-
CSVELAPSNTDTQYF
TGCAGCGTTGAGTTAGCGCCTAGTAACACAGATACGCAGTATTTT
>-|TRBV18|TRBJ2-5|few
CASSPTAETQYF
TGTGCCAGCTCACCGACAGCAGAGACCCAGTACTTC
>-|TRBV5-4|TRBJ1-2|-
CASSLGGLSNYGYTF
TGTGCCAGCAGCCTGGGAGGTCTTTCCAACTATGGCTACACCTTC
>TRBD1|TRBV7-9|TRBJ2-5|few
CASSSSGQRFWETQYF
TGTGCCAGCAGCTCTTCGGGACAGCGATTCTGGGAGACCCAGTACTTC
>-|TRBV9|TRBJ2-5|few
CASSVGQGQTQYF
TGTGCCAGCAGCGTCGGGCAGGGCCAGACCCAGTACTTC
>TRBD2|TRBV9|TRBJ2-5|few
CASSGNGLAGETQYF
TGTGCCAGCAGCGGTAACGGACTAGCGGGGGAGACCCAGTACTTC
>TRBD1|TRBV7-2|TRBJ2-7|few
CASSAGQAAYEQYF
TGTGCCAGCAGCGCGGGACAGGCGGCCTACGAGCAGTACTTC
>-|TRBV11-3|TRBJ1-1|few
CASSPGSTGAFF
TGTGCCAGCAGCCCTGGATCAACGGGGGCTTTCTTT
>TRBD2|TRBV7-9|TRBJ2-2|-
CASSLTGGPSGELFF
TGTGCCAGCAGCTTGACGGGAGGGCCATCCGGGGAGCTGTTTTTT
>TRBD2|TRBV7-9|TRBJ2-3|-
CASSRTGSGSEDTQYF
TGTGCCAGCAGCCGAACGGGTAGCGGGAGCGAAGATACGCAGTATTTT
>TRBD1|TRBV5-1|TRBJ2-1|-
CASSEQGMATNEQFF
TGCGCCAGCAGCGAACAGGGGATGGCGACCAATGAGCAGTTCTTC
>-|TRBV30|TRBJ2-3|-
CAWSPQGDTQYF
TGTGCCTGGAGCCCACAGGGAGATACGCAGTATTTT
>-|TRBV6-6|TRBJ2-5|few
CASSTGTGQETQYF
TGTGCCAGCAGCACCGGGACTGGTCAAGAGACCCAGTACTTC
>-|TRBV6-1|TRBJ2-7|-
CASSGHYEQYF
TGTGCCAGCAGTGGACACTACGAGCAGTACTTC
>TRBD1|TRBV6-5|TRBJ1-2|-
CASSLFRTGHIYGYTF
TGTGCCAGCAGTTTATTCCGGACAGGGCATATCTATGGCTACACCTTC
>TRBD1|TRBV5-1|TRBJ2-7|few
CASSASGTGVNEQYF
TGCGCCAGCAGCGCATCCGGGACAGGGGTGAACGAGCAGTACTTC
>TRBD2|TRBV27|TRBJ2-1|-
CATRPLAGEANEQFF
TGTGCCACCCGGCCGCTAGCGGGAGAGGCGAATGAGCAGTTCTTC
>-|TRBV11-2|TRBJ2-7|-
CASSSRYEQYF
TGTGCCAGCAGCTCCAGATACGAGCAGTACTTC
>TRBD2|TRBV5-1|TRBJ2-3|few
CASSLGIAGGPDTQYF
TGCGCCAGCAGCTTGGGAATAGCGGGAGGGCCGGATACGCAGTATTTT
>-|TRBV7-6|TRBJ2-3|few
CASSLHGDTQYF
TGTGCCAGCAGCTTACACGGAGATACGCAGTATTTT
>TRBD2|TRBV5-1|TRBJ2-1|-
CASSLGLAGVAEQFF
TGCGCCAGCAGCTTGGGGCTAGCGGGAGTAGCTGAGCAGTTCTTC
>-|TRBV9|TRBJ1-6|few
CASSVDPNSPLHF
TGTGCCAGCAGCGTAGATCCGAATTCACCCCTCCACTTT
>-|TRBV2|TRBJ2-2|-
CALRGRSRETGELFF
TGTGCCCTGCGTGGCCGTTCTCGGGAAACCGGGGAGCTGTTTTTT
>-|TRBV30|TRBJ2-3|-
CAWSPRGIDTQYF
TGTGCCTGGAGCCCAAGGGGGATAGATACGCAGTATTTT